This TCR beta chain came from a study of blood T cells in healthy people across ages. This clonotype was counted ten times or more. The CDR3 contains 12 residues. The V and J ends lost 6 bases and 6 bases respectively, with 12 bases between them. Germline assignment: CDR1 SGHTA and CDR2 FQGNSA. Through a sample-barcoded 5' primer and a J-beta primer mix, a second PCR was run for roughly 7 to 12 cycles. TCRdb fed the 5' RACE reads into MiXCR, producing one record per CDR3 protein. The data show 1.5 million to 2 million distinct CDR3 sequences, about 31% seen once. Sequencing used blood. The rearrangement uses TRBV7-2 and TRBJ2-7; D is unclear. This clonotype was obtained from a woman in her 30s in good health. The CDR3 protein is CASSFLEAEQYF. The CDR3 nucleotides read TGTGCCAGCAGTTTCCTAGAGGCCGAGCAGTACTTC.